The clone carrying this T cell receptor beta chain was found a few times. Antigen specificity is unknown. This record belongs to a study of identical twins. Study-level results: Potential partial confounding of zero-insertion analyses by invariant MAIT and iNKT cells was noted.

Via MiXCR, TCRdb re-called the 5' RACE reads, giving one row per CDR3 protein. This sample yields roughly 750,000 distinct CDR3 sequences, of which 21% are seen a single time; over 4% belongs to the top ten. The same sample was also used in a study of T cells expressing NK-cell markers. That paper notes: Seven of the eight sequenced donors were HCMV-seropositive; one was seronegative. Once again these clonotypes came out on top in the CD3+CD56-NKG2C+ fraction of a few donors. No clear determination of HCMV specificity was made for expanded NKG2C+ T cell clones.

Sequencing used PBMCs. The clonotype was recovered from a young woman in good health.

CDR3 residues: CSAGRLRVDEQFF. The DNA of the CDR3 is TGCAGCGCCGGGCGTCTTAGGGTCGATGAGCAGTTCTTC. The chain employs TRBV29-1 and TRBJ2-1, with no clear D. The CDR3 extends over 13 amino acids. V was clipped by 7 bases and J by 8 bases, with 18 bases between them. Germline V gene lookup returns CDR1 SQVTM and CDR2 ANQGSEA.